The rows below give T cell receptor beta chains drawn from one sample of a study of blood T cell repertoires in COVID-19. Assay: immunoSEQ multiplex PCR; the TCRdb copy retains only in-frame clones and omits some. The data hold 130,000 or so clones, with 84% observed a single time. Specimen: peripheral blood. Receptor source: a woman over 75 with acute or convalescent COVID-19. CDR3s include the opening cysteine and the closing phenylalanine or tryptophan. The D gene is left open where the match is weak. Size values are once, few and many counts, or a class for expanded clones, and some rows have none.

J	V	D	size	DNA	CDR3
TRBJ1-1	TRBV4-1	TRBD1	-	TGCGCCAGCAGCCAAGCCCCACAGGGGGGAAACACTGAAGCTTTCTTT	CASSQAPQGGNTEAFF
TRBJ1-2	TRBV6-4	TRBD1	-	TGTGCCAGCAGGGGACAGTACTCTAACTATGGCTACACCTTC	CASRGQYSNYGYTF
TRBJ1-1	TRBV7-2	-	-	TGTGCCAGCAGCTTATTTGGAGGAATGAACACTGAAGCTTTCTTT	CASSLFGGMNTEAFF
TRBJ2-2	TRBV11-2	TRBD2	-	TGTGCCAGCAGCTTGGGTAGCGGGGGGGAGCTGTTTTTT	CASSLGSGGELFF
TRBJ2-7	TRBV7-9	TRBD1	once	TGTGCCAGCAGCTTTGGGGGACAGGGGACCTACGAGCAGTACTTC	CASSFGGQGTYEQYF
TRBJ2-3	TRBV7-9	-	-	TGTGCCAGCAGGCGACAGCTAGATACGCAGTATTTT	CASRRQLDTQYF
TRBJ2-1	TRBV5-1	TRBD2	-	TGCGCCAGCAGGAAGCTTAGCGGGAGTCATGAGCAGTTCTTC	CASRKLSGSHEQFF
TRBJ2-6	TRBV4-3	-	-	TGCGCCAGCAGCCTTACAGGCTCTGGGGCCAACGTCCTGACTTTC	CASSLTGSGANVLTF
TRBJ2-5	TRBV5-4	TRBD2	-	TGTGCCAGCAGCTTGGGAACAGGGGGACTAGCGGGAGAGACCCAGTACTTC	CASSLGTGGLAGETQYF
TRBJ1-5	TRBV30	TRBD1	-	TGTGCCTGGAGGGACAGGGCGCCCAATCAGCCCCAGCATTTT	CAWRDRAPNQPQHF
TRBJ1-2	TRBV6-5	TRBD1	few	TGTGCCAGCAGCCGAAACAGGGGAGATGGCTACACCTTC	CASSRNRGDGYTF
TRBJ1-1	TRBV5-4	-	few	TGTGCCAGCAGCTTTGTAGGGAGGAACACTGAAGCTTTCTTT	CASSFVGRNTEAFF
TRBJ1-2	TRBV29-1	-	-	TGCAGCGTTGGGTCGGGGTACTATGGCTACACCTTC	CSVGSGYYGYTF
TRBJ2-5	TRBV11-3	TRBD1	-	TGTGCCAGCAGCTTAAGACAGGGGTCGGGCCAAGAGACCCAGTACTTC	CASSLRQGSGQETQYF
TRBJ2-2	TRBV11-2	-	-	TGTGCCAGCAGCCGAGGACTAAGGGAAACCGGGGAGCTGTTTTTT	CASSRGLRETGELFF
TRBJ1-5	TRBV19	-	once	TGTGCCAGTATCTCTGGACAGACTTTTAGCAATCAGCCCCAGCATTTT	CASISGQTFSNQPQHF
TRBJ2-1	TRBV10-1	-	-	TGCGCCAGCAGTGAGCCTAGCCCCAACAATGAGCAGTTCTTC	CASSEPSPNNEQFF
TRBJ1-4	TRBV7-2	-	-	TGTGCCAGCAGCTTAAGCATCACAACTAATGAAAAACTGTTTTTT	CASSLSITTNEKLFF
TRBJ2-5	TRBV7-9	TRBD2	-	TGTGCCAGCAGCCCCGGACTAGTTACGGAGACCCAGTACTTC	CASSPGLVTETQYF
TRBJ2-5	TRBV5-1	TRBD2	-	TGCGCCAGCAGCCCCGGGGGGGGACTACTGAATAATCGAGAGACCCAGTACTTC	CASSPGGGLLNNRETQYF
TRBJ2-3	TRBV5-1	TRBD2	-	TGCGCCAGCAGCTTCGGGGGGGGGCGCACAGATACGCAGTATTTT	CASSFGGGRTDTQYF
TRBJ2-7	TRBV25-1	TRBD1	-	TGTGCCACCTCCGGACAGGGGGTCTACGAGCAGTACTTC	CATSGQGVYEQYF
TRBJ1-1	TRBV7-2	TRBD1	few	TGTGCCAGCAGCTTATCTCTTGGGCAGGGGGCGAATATAAGGGCAGCTTTCTTT	CASSLSLGQGANIRAAFF
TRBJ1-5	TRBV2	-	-	TGTGCCAGCAGAGCCCGGTCTTCGTCGCCCCAGCATTTT	CASRARSSSPQHF
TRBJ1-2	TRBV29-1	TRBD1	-	TGCAGCGTTGAGACAGGGATTAACTATGGCTACACCTTC	CSVETGINYGYTF
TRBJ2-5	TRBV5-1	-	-	TGCGCCAGCAGCCTCCGGGACTCTCCTCCGTACTTC	CASSLRDSPPYF
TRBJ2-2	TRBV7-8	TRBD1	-	TGTGCCAGCAGCTTACGAGGGTGGACAGGGGGCGGCACCGGGGAGCTGTTTTTT	CASSLRGWTGGGTGELFF
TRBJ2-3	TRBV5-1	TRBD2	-	TGCGCCAGCGGACTAGCGGGATTCACAGATACGCAGTATTTT	CASGLAGFTDTQYF
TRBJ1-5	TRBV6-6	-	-	TGTGCCAGCAGTTATGTGAAGGGAGGTCAGCCCCAGCATTTT	CASSYVKGGQPQHF
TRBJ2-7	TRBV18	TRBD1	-	TGTGCCAGCTCACCAAACCGGGACAGGGCCGGCGAGCAGTACTTC	CASSPNRDRAGEQYF
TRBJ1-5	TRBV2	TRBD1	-	TGTGCCAGCAGTACAGGGGGCAACCGAAATCAGCCCCAGCATTTT	CASSTGGNRNQPQHF
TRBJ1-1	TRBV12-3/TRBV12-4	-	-	TGTGCCAGCAGTTTATCAGGGGCCACTGAAGCTTTCTTT	CASSLSGATEAFF
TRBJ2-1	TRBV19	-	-	TGTGCCAGTAGTCCCAGTTGGTCGAATGAGCAGTTCTTC	CASSPSWSNEQFF
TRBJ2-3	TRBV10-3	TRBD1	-	TGTGCCATCAGCCGACAGGGGGGAAGAACAGATACGCAGTATTTT	CAISRQGGRTDTQYF
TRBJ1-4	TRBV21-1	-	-	TGTGCCAGCAGCAAATCCGCGGTCCCACAGGGCAATAATGAAAAACTGTTTTTT	CASSKSAVPQGNNEKLFF
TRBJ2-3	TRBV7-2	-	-	TGTGCCAGCAGCTTAGCGCCATGGGGGCTGGATACGCAGTATTTT	CASSLAPWGLDTQYF
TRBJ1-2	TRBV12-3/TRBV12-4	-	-	TGTGCCAGCAGTCTAGTGAGGGTGGATGGCTACACCTTC	CASSLVRVDGYTF
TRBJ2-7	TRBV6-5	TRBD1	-	TGTGCCAGCAGCCCACAGGGGGCCTCCGAGCAGTACTTC	CASSPQGASEQYF
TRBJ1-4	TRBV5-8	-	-	TGTGCCAGCAGCTCTACAGGGACGGTTAATGAAAAACTGTTTTTT	CASSSTGTVNEKLFF
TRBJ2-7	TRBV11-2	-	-	TGTGCCAGCAGCTTAAGCCCCACAGACGGGCAGTACTTC	CASSLSPTDGQYF
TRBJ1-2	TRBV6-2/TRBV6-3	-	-	TGTGCCAGCAGCCTCCGACAGGATCTTTCTGGCTACACCTTC	CASSLRQDLSGYTF
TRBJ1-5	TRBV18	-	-	TGTGCCAGCTCACCGGTGGGCGACCAGCCCCAGCATTTT	CASSPVGDQPQHF
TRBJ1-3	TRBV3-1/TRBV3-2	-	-	TGTGCCAGCAGGCGCGGTTCTCGAAGGGCAGGCCGAGCGGGAGGAAACACCATATATTTT	CASRRGSRRAGRAGGNTIYF
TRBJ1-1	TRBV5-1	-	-	TGCGCCAGCAGCTTGGTGGAGGGTACTGAAGCTTTCTTT	CASSLVEGTEAFF